The rows below give T cell receptor beta chains drawn from one sample of a study of pediatric ulcerative colitis. Assay: immunoSEQ multiplex PCR; the TCRdb copy retains only in-frame clones and omits some. This sample yields 55,000 to 75,000 clones, of which less than 90% are seen a single time; approximately 3.4% belongs to the top ten. The sample was blood. These receptors were obtained from a boy aged 5-17 years with severe ulcerative colitis. Each CDR3 is given with its conserved first and last residue. Each record gives: J gene, D gene, CDR3 length, V gene, clone size, CDR3 protein, CDR3 DNA. The D gene is left open where the match is weak. For some rows the clone size is stated as once, few or many, or as a class when expanded; others skip it.

TRBJ2-3,-,16,TRBV6-1,-,CASSEPEGAWTDTQYF,TGTGCCAGCAGCGAACCGGAGGGGGCCTGGACAGATACGCAGTATTTT
TRBJ2-1,TRBD1,14,TRBV5-8,-,CASSLSQGHNEQFF,TGTGCCAGCAGCTTATCACAGGGGCACAATGAGCAGTTCTTC
TRBJ1-5,TRBD1,14,TRBV6-5,few,CASSRGQGYQPQHF,TGTGCCAGCAGCAGAGGACAGGGATATCAGCCCCAGCATTTT
TRBJ1-1,-,10,TRBV29-1,-,CSVGTPEAFF,TGCAGCGTTGGGACCCCTGAAGCTTTCTTT
TRBJ1-5,-,15,TRBV28,-,CASSFTGEINGPQHF,TGTGCCAGCAGTTTCACCGGGGAGATCAATGGGCCCCAGCATTTT
TRBJ1-5,-,14,TRBV7-9,-,CASSPGFSNQPQHF,TGTGCCAGCAGCCCAGGGTTCAGTAATCAGCCCCAGCATTTT
TRBJ1-1,TRBD1,14,TRBV14,-,CASSLTGAGTEAFF,TGTGCCAGCAGCCTCACAGGGGCTGGGACTGAAGCTTTCTTT
TRBJ2-7,-,15,TRBV7-2,-,CASSLNDLGGYEQYF,TGTGCCAGCAGCTTAAATGACCTTGGGGGGTACGAGCAGTACTTC
TRBJ1-2,-,15,TRBV6-4,-,CASSDGGTLSYGYTF,TGTGCCAGCAGTGACGGAGGGACACTCTCCTATGGCTACACCTTC
TRBJ1-1,-,13,TRBV30,few,CACFREINTEAFF,TGTGCCTGCTTCAGGGAGATAAACACTGAAGCTTTCTTT
TRBJ1-1,-,12,TRBV30,-,CAWRPRNTEAFF,TGTGCCTGGAGGCCCCGGAACACTGAAGCTTTCTTT
TRBJ2-5,-,12,TRBV15,-,CAAGELGGTQYF,TGTGCCGCCGGGGAATTGGGAGGGACCCAGTACTTC
TRBJ1-2,-,12,TRBV19,few,CASSPGLPGYTF,TGTGCCAGTAGCCCCGGGTTACCTGGCTACACCTTC
TRBJ2-1,TRBD2,15,TRBV7-3,-,CASSSTSGVYNEQFF,TGTGCCAGCAGCTCGACTAGCGGAGTCTACAATGAGCAGTTCTTC
TRBJ2-5,-,13,TRBV6-5,-,CASSYMGGETQYF,TGTGCCAGCAGTTACATGGGTGGGGAGACCCAGTACTTC
TRBJ2-3,-,12,TRBV6-1,-,CATSPRMDTQYF,TGTGCCACCTCCCCTAGAATGGATACGCAGTATTTT
TRBJ1-1,-,14,TRBV4-3,-,CASSQDVRGTEAFF,TGCGCCAGCAGCCAAGATGTCCGGGGCACTGAAGCTTTCTTT
TRBJ2-7,-,14,TRBV7-9,-,CASSSTGRGYEQYF,TGTGCCAGCAGCTCGACAGGGAGGGGGTACGAGCAGTACTTC
TRBJ1-5,-,14,TRBV27,-,CASSFYGNGQPQHF,TGTGCCAGCAGTTTTTACGGGAACGGTCAGCCCCAGCATTTT
TRBJ1-2,-,13,TRBV27,-,CASSSLPADGYTF,TGTGCCAGCAGTTCCTTACCGGCCGATGGCTACACCTTC
TRBJ2-3,TRBD2,15,TRBV29-1,-,CSVRTSGASTDTQYF,TGCAGCGTTAGGACTAGCGGGGCCAGCACAGATACGCAGTATTTT
TRBJ2-7,-,13,TRBV5-1,-,CASRLGQSGEQYF,TGCGCCAGCCGACTCGGACAGTCAGGCGAGCAGTACTTC
TRBJ1-4,TRBD1,12,TRBV29-1,-,CSATTGGEKLFF,TGCAGCGCCACGACAGGGGGGGAAAAACTGTTTTTT
TRBJ2-6,TRBD1,15,TRBV28,-,CASGTGATGANVLTF,TGTGCCAGCGGTACAGGGGCGACGGGGGCCAACGTCCTGACTTTC
TRBJ2-7,-,13,TRBV6-5,-,CASSYSTGDEQYF,TGTGCCAGCAGTTACTCGACGGGAGACGAGCAGTACTTC
TRBJ2-7,TRBD2,14,TRBV19,-,CASSALAVPYEQYF,TGTGCCAGTAGTGCCCTAGCGGTCCCCTACGAGCAGTACTTC
TRBJ2-3,-,16,TRBV7-9,-,CASSPKFGVDTDTQYF,TGTGCCAGCAGCCCCAAGTTCGGGGTTGACACAGATACGCAGTATTTT
TRBJ2-1,TRBD1,15,TRBV4-1,-,CASSLDRGLYNEQFF,TGCGCCAGCAGCTTAGACAGGGGGCTGTACAATGAGCAGTTCTTC
TRBJ2-7,TRBD1,19,TRBV15,once,CATSRDYSGSGTGGGEQYF,TGTGCCACCAGCAGAGATTACAGCGGGTCGGGGACAGGGGGCGGGGAGCAGTACTTC
TRBJ2-7,TRBD2,16,TRBV6-6,-,CASSYSMGGSSYEQYF,TGTGCCAGCAGTTACTCGATGGGGGGGAGCTCCTACGAGCAGTACTTC
TRBJ2-7,-,15,TRBV27,-,CASSPLGVATYEQYF,TGTGCCAGCAGTCCCCTGGGGGTGGCGACCTACGAGCAGTACTTC
TRBJ1-5,-,19,TRBV10-3,-,CAISESVPTGMVSNQPQHF,TGTGCCATCAGTGAGTCGGTCCCTACAGGGATGGTTAGCAATCAGCCCCAGCATTTT
TRBJ1-1,-,14,TRBV6-1,-,CASRQQFVNTEAFF,TGTGCCAGCAGACAACAGTTTGTTAACACTGAAGCTTTCTTT
TRBJ2-7,TRBD1,14,TRBV9,-,CASSAGTGTYEQYF,TGTGCCAGCAGCGCCGGGACAGGAACCTACGAGCAGTACTTC
TRBJ2-5,TRBD1,13,TRBV30,-,CAWRNRGRETQYF,TGTGCCTGGCGAAACAGGGGGCGAGAGACCCAGTACTTC
TRBJ2-3,TRBD2,13,TRBV30,-,CAWNQRGGGTQYF,TGTGCCTGGAACCAGCGGGGGGGTGGTACGCAGTATTTT
TRBJ2-2,-,14,TRBV19,-,CASTSRESTGELFF,TGTGCCAGTACCTCCCGGGAGAGCACCGGGGAGCTGTTTTTT
TRBJ2-1,TRBD2,15,TRBV6-5,-,CASSYVTSGFNEQFF,TGTGCCAGCAGTTACGTGACTAGCGGATTCAATGAGCAGTTCTTC
TRBJ2-5,-,15,TRBV7-2,-,CASSLSSGRKETQYF,TGTGCCAGCAGCTTGAGTAGCGGAAGAAAAGAGACCCAGTACTTC
TRBJ1-3,-,12,TRBV6-5,-,CASTPSSNTIYF,TGTGCCAGCACCCCTTCTAGTAACACCATATATTTT
TRBJ2-3,TRBD2,16,TRBV11-2,-,CASSLGLTSGTDTQYF,TGTGCCAGCAGCTTAGGCCTGACTAGCGGCACAGATACGCAGTATTTT
TRBJ2-1,TRBD2,13,TRBV30,-,CAWSAQVAGGPFF,TGTGCCTGGAGTGCCCAAGTAGCGGGAGGACCGTTCTTC
TRBJ1-3,-,20,TRBV7-5,-,CARSSFGPFYTASTGNTIYF,TGTGCCAGAAGCTCATTCGGGCCTTTTTATACCGCCAGCACTGGAAACACCATATATTTT
TRBJ1-4,-,15,TRBV14,-,CASSLNYATNEKLFF,TGTGCCAGCAGCCTCAATTACGCAACTAATGAAAAACTGTTTTTT
TRBJ1-1,-,14,TRBV19,-,CASTEVQANTEAFF,TGTGCCAGTACAGAGGTGCAAGCAAACACTGAAGCTTTCTTT
TRBJ2-3,TRBD2,16,TRBV4-1,-,CASSQEGLALPDTQYF,TGCGCCAGCAGCCAAGAAGGACTAGCCTTGCCAGATACGCAGTATTTT
TRBJ2-3,TRBD2,15,TRBV18,-,CASSLLAGGLDTQYF,TGTGCCAGCTCACTACTAGCGGGAGGCCTAGATACGCAGTATTTT
TRBJ2-1,TRBD2,16,TRBV2,few,CASRSTSGSSYNEQFF,TGTGCCAGCAGATCAACTAGCGGGAGTTCCTACAATGAGCAGTTCTTC
TRBJ1-2,-,14,TRBV27,-,CASSDNGVGYGYTF,TGTGCCAGCAGTGATAATGGGGTCGGCTATGGCTACACCTTC
TRBJ2-7,TRBD2,16,TRBV7-2,-,CASSLAGLAETYEQYF,TGTGCCAGCAGCTTAGCCGGACTAGCGGAGACCTACGAGCAGTACTTC
TRBJ1-1,TRBD1,16,TRBV5-1,-,CASSLAMTGAGTEAFF,TGCGCCAGCAGCTTGGCCATGACAGGGGCAGGGACTGAAGCTTTCTTT
TRBJ1-1,-,13,TRBV10-3,-,CAIRGPDGTEAFF,TGTGCCATCAGAGGGCCGGACGGCACTGAAGCTTTCTTT
TRBJ2-1,-,14,TRBV15,-,CATSSLQGVDEQFF,TGTGCCACCAGCAGCTTACAAGGGGTGGATGAGCAGTTCTTC
TRBJ2-3,TRBD1,16,TRBV27,-,CASSSRTGGRTDTQYF,TGTGCCAGCAGTTCCCGGACAGGGGGCAGAACAGATACGCAGTATTTT
TRBJ2-1,-,13,TRBV9,-,CASSAYPSDEQFF,TGTGCCAGCAGCGCATACCCTAGCGATGAGCAGTTCTTC